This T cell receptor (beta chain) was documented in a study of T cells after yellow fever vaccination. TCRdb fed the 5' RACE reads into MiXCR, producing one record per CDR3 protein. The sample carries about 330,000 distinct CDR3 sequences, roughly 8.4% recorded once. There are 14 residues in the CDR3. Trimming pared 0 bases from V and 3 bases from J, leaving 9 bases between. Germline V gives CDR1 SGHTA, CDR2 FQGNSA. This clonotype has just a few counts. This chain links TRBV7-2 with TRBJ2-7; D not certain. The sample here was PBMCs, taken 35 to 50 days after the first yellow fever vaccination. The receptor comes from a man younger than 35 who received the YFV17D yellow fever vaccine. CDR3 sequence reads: CASSLAMGNYEQYF. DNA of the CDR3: TGTGCCAGCAGCTTAGCTATGGGGAACTACGAGCAGTACTTC.